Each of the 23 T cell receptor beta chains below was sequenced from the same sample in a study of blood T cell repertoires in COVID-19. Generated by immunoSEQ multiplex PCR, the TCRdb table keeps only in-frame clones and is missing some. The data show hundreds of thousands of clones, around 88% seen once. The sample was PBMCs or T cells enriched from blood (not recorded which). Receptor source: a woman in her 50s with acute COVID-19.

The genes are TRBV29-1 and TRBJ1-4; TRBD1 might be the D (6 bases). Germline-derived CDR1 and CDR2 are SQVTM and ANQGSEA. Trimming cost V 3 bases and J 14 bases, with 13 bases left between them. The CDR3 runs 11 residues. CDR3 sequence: CSVELQGVLFF. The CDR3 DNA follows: TGCAGCGTTGAGTTACAGGGAGTCCTGTTTTTT. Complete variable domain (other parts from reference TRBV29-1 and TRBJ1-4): SAVISQKPSRDICQRGTSLTIQCQVDSQVTMMFWYRQQPGQSLTLIATANQGSEATYESGFVIDKFPISRPNLTFSTLTVSNMSPEDSSIYLCSVELQGVLFFGSGTQLSVL.

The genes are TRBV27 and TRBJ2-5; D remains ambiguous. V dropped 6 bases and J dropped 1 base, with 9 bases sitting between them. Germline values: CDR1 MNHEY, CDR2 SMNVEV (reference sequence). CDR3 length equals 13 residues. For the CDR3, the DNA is TGTGCCAGCAGCTCTATACTCCAAGAGACCCAGTACTTC. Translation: CASSSILQETQYF.

CDR3 protein: CASSSGGRDYGYTF. The CDR3 DNA is TGTGCCAGCAGCTCAGGGGGCCGCGACTATGGCTACACCTTC. The chain links TRBV5-4 to TRBJ1-2, with 8 nucleotides matching TRBD1. This CDR3 region has 14 residues. In germline, CDR1 is SGHNT, CDR2 YYREEE (reference sequence). The J segment lost 3 bases and the V segment lost 3 bases, leaving 4 bases of the junction unmatched.

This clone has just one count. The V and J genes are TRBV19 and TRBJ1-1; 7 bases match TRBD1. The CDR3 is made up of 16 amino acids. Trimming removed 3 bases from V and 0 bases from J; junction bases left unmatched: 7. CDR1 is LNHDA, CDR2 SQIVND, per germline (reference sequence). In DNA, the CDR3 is TGTGCCAGTAGTATTCAGGGACAGCGGATGAACACTGAAGCTTTCTTT. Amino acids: CASSIQGQRMNTEAFF. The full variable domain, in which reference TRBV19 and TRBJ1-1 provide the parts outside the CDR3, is DGGITQSPKYLFRKEGQNVTLSCEQNLNHDAMYWYRQDPGQGLRLIYYSQIVNDFQKGDIAEGYSVSREKKESFPLTVTSAQKNPTAFYLCASSIQGQRMNTEAFFGQGTRLTVV.

CDR3 bases: TGTGCCAGTAGTCTCCCTAGCGGGTTAGATGAGCAGTTCTTC. This sequence encodes CASSLPSGLDEQFF. The chain joins TRBV19 to TRBJ2-1; 8 bases are shared with TRBD2. The CDR3 loop spans 14 amino acids. V was clipped by 5 bases and J by 8 bases; unmatched bases: 8. Germline CDR1 and CDR2: LNHDA and SQIVND (reference sequence).

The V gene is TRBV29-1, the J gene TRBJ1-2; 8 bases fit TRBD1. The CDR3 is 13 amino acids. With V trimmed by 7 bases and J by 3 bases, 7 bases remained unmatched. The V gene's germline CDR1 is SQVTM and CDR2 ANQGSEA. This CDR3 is CSALTGDDYGYTF. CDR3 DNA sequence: TGCAGCGCCCTGACAGGGGACGACTATGGCTACACCTTC.

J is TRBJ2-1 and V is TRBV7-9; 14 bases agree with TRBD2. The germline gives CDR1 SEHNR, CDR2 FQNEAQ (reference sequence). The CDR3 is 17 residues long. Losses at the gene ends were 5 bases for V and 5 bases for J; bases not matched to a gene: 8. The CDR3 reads CASSNRLAGGPHNEQFF. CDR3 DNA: TGTGCCAGCAGCAATCGACTAGCGGGAGGGCCCCACAATGAGCAGTTCTTC. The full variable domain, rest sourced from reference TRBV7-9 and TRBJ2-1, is DTGVSQNPRHKITKRGQNVTFRCDPISEHNRLYWYRQTLGQGPEFLTYFQNEAQLEKSRLLSDRFSAERPKGSFSTLEIQRTEQGDSAMYLCASSNRLAGGPHNEQFFGPGTRLTVL.

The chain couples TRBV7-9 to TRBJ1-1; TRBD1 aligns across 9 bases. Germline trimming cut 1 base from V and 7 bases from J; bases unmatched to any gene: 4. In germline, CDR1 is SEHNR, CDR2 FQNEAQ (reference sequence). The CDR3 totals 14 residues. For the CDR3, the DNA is TGTGCCAGCAGCTTAGAACAGGGGGCGAGTGAAGCTTTCTTT. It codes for CASSLEQGASEAFF.

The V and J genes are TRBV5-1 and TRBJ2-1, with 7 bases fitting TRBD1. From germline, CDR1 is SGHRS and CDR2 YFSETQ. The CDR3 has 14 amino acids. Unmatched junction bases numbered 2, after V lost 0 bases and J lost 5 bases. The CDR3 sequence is CASSLDGTDNEQFF. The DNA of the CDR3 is TGCGCCAGCAGCTTGGACGGGACAGACAATGAGCAGTTCTTC.

CDR3 in DNA: TGCGCCAGCAGCCCCCAACTAGGACAGAACTATGGCTACACCTTC. Its translation: CASSPQLGQNYGYTF. The chain recombines TRBV4-1 with TRBJ1-2; D may be TRBD1 (6 bases). The germline V and J ends were trimmed by 4 bases and 2 bases, with 14 bases remaining between them. The CDR3 is 15 residues long. Germline assignment: CDR1 MGHRA and CDR2 YSYEKL.

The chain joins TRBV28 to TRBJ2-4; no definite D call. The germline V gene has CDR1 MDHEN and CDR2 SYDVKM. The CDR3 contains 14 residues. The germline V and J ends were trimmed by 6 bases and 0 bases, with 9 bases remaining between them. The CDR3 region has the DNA TGTGCCAGCAGCCTTAGATTAGCCAAAAACATTCAGTACTTC. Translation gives CASSLRLAKNIQYF.

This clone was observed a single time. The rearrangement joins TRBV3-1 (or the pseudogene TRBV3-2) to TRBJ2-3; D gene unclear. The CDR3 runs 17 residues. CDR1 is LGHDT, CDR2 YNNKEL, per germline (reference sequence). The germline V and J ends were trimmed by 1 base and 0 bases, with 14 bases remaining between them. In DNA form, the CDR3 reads TGTGCCAGCAGCCAAGGGGTCCGGCGGTCTAGCACAGATACGCAGTATTTT. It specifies CASSQGVRRSSTDTQYF.

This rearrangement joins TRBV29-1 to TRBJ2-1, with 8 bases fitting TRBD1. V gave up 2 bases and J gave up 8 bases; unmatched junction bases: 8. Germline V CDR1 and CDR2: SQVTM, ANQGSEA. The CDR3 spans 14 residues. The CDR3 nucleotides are TGCAGCGTTGAATCGGGGGACAGGAGTTATGAGCAGTTCTTC. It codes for CSVESGDRSYEQFF.

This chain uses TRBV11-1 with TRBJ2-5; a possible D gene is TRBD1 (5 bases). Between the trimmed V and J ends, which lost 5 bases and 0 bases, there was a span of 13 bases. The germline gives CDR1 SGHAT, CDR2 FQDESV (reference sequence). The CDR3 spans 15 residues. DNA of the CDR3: TGTGCCAGCAGCACTCGGACAAGCTACCAAGAGACCCAGTACTTC. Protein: CASSTRTSYQETQYF.

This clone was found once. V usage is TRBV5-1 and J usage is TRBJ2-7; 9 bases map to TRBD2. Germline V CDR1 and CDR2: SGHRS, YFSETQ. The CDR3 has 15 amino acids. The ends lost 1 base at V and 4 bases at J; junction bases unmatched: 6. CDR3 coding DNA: TGCGCCAGCAGCTTGCATAGCGGGAGTGCTTACGAGCAGTACTTC. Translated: CASSLHSGSAYEQYF.

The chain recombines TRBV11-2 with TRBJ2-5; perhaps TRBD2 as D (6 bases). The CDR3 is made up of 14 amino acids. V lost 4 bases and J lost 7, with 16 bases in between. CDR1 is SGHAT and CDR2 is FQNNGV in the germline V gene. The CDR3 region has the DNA TGTGCCAGCAGCTCCCCGGGAGCGTACCGGACCCAGTACTTC. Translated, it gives CASSSPGAYRTQYF.

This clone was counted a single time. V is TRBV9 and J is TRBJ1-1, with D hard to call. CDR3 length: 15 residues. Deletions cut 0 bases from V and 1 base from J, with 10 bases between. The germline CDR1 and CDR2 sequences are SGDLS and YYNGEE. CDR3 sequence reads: CASSVGGSANTEAFF. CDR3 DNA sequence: TGTGCCAGCAGCGTAGGAGGCTCCGCGAACACTGAAGCTTTCTTT.

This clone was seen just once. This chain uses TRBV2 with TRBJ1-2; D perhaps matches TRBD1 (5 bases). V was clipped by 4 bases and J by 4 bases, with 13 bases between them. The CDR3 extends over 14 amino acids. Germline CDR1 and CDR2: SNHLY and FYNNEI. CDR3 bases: TGTGCCAGCAGTGGGTCAGGGATCGGCTATGGCTACACCTTC. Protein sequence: CASSGSGIGYGYTF.

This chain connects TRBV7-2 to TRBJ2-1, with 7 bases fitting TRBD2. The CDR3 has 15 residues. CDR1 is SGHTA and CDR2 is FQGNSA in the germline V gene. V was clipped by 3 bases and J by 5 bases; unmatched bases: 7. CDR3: CASSFSGTINNEQFF. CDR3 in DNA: TGTGCCAGCAGCTTCTCGGGGACTATCAACAATGAGCAGTTCTTC.

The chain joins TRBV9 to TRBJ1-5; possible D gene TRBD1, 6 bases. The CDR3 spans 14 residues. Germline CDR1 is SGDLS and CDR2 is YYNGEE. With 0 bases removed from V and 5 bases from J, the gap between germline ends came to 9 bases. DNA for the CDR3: TGTGCCAGCAGCGTAGCGGCAGGGGATCAGCCCCAGCATTTT. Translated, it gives CASSVAAGDQPQHF.

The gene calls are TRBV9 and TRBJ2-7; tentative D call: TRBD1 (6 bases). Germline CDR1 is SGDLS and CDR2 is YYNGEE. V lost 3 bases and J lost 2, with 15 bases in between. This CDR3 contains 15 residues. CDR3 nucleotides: TGTGCCAGCAGCGCAGGACAGTCGTTACCCTACGAGCAGTACTTC. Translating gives CASSAGQSLPYEQYF.

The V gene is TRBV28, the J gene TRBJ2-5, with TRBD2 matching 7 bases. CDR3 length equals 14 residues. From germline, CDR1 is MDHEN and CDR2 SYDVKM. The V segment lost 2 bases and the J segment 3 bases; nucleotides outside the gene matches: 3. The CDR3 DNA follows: TGTGCCAGCAGTTTACTCCGGGGGGAAGAGACCCAGTACTTC. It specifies CASSLLRGEETQYF.

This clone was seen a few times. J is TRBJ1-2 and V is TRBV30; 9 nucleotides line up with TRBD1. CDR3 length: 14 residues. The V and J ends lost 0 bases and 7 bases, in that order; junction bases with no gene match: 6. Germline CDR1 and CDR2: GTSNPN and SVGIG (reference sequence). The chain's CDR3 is CAWSVTGGGGGYTF. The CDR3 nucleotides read TGTGCCTGGAGTGTAACAGGGGGCGGCGGTGGCTACACCTTC.